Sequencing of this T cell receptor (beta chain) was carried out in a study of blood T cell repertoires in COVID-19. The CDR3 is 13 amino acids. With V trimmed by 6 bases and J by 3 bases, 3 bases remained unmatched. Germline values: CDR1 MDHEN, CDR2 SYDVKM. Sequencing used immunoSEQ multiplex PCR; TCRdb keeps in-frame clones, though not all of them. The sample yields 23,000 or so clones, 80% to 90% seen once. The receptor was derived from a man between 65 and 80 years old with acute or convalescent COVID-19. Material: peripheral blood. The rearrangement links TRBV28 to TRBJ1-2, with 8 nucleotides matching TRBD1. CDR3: CASSSQGDYGYTF. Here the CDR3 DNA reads TGTGCCAGCAGCTCACAGGGGGACTATGGCTACACCTTC.